The TCR beta chain described here comes from a study of T-cell reconstitution after alpha-beta-depleted transplantation in children. Overall study findings and caveats: T-cell counts and diversity were attributed mostly to newly produced T cells one year after transplant. Several hundred rapidly expanded clones from non-depleted graft cells reportedly supplied alpha-beta T cells about two months post-transplant.

The CDR3 is made up of 11 amino acids. The V and J ends lost 0 bases and 10 bases respectively, with 8 bases between them. The germline V gene has CDR1 SGHDT and CDR2 YYEEEE. Of note for this clonotype: Its antigen remains unknown.

Researchers prepared the TCRbeta library using unique molecular identifiers, the study reports. MiXCR, applied by TCRdb to the PCR reads, yields one record per CDR3 protein. The data contain 580,000 or so distinct CDR3 sequences, 23% of them singletons. The sample here was PBMCs, mostly from graft donor cells, taken 360 days after TCRalphabeta/CD19-depleted stem cell transplant. This sequence was found in a boy under three years old who had a stem cell transplant for acute myeloid leukemia, so the T cells may come from the graft donor. The chain joins TRBV5-6 to TRBJ2-7; no definite D call. CDR3 coding DNA: TGTGCCAGCAGCTTGGAGGAGATACAGTACTTC. It encodes CASSLEEIQYF. The full variable domain, completed using reference TRBV5-6 and TRBJ2-7, is DAGVTQSPTHLIKTRGQQVTLRCSPKSGHDTVSWYQQALGQGPQFIFQYYEEEERQRGNFPDRFSGHQFPNYSSELNVNALLLGDSALYLCASSLEEIQYFGPGTRLTVT.